The rows below give T cell receptor beta chains drawn from one sample of a study of blood T cell repertoires in COVID-19. The repertoire was sequenced with immunoSEQ multiplex PCR; TCRdb's copy has only in-frame clones and lacks some. The sample lists about 160,000 clones; approximately 80% were seen once. The sample was peripheral blood. Every receptor here comes from a woman of 80 years or more with active or convalescent COVID-19. Both conserved end residues are part of each CDR3. A D gene is named only where the DNA matches it firmly. Clone size is not always given. Where it is, it says once, few, many or a class for expanded clones.

TRBJ2-5 | TRBV30 | TRBD2 | . | CAWRTSLAALRETQYF | TGTGCCTGGCGGACATCTCTAGCGGCCCTGCGGGAGACCCAGTACTTC
TRBJ2-7 | TRBV5-4 | . | . | CASSLASGVYEQYF | TGTGCCAGCAGCTTGGCCTCGGGGGTCTACGAGCAGTACTTC
TRBJ2-7 | TRBV7-2 | . | . | CASSLTGFGEQYF | TGTGCCAGCAGCTTAACAGGGTTCGGCGAGCAGTACTTC
TRBJ1-1 | TRBV4-3 | . | . | CASSQERGIMWNTEAFF | TGCGCCAGCAGCCAAGAGAGGGGGATTATGTGGAACACTGAAGCTTTCTTT
TRBJ1-5 | TRBV6-2/TRBV6-3 | . | . | CASSPGGSANQPQHF | TGTGCCAGCAGTCCGGGGGGCAGTGCCAATCAGCCCCAGCATTTT
TRBJ1-1 | TRBV12-3/TRBV12-4 | . | . | CASTGNEAFF | TGTGCCAGCACAGGGAATGAAGCTTTCTTT
TRBJ1-6 | TRBV5-4 | TRBD1 | . | CASRPGGGTVSSPLHF | TGTGCCAGCAGACCTGGCGGGGGGACAGTTAGTTCACCCCTCCACTTT
TRBJ1-6 | TRBV6-2/TRBV6-3 | TRBD1 | . | CASSYGTGVVNSPLHF | TGTGCCAGCAGTTATGGGACAGGGGTCGTTAATTCACCCCTCCACTTT
TRBJ2-1 | TRBV29-1 | TRBD2 | . | CSGKSRGGLLYEQFF | TGCAGCGGGAAGTCTCGGGGGGGTTTACTATATGAGCAGTTCTTC
TRBJ1-6 | TRBV5-5 | . | . | CASSLAGVYNSPLHF | TGTGCCAGCAGCTTGGCAGGTGTCTATAATTCACCCCTCCACTTT
TRBJ2-5 | TRBV7-2 | . | . | CASSLITAGGTQYF | TGTGCCAGCAGCTTAATCACAGCCGGGGGGACCCAGTACTTC
TRBJ1-1 | TRBV7-6 | . | . | CASSTPTDRNTEAFF | TGTGCCAGCAGCACACCGACAGACCGTAACACTGAAGCTTTCTTT
TRBJ1-2 | TRBV7-9 | . | . | CASSLEGMGGYTF | TGTGCCAGCAGCTTGGAGGGTATGGGTGGCTACACCTTC
TRBJ1-3 | TRBV28 | . | few | CASSPWGGAYTIYF | TGTGCCAGCAGTCCATGGGGGGGCGCGTACACCATATATTTT
TRBJ1-1 | TRBV12-5 | . | . | CASGLPRRTMNTEAFF | TGTGCTAGTGGTTTGCCGCGCAGGACAATGAACACTGAAGCTTTCTTT
TRBJ1-1 | TRBV7-2 | . | once | CASSSRLQGAFF | TGTGCCAGCAGCTCCCGTCTGCAGGGGGCTTTCTTT
TRBJ2-7 | TRBV11-3 | . | . | CASSPRGSDEQYF | TGTGCCAGCAGCCCCCGGGGATCCGACGAGCAGTACTTC
TRBJ1-1 | TRBV2 | . | . | CASSEGTGVNTEAFF | TGTGCCAGCAGTGAAGGAACAGGCGTGAACACTGAAGCTTTCTTT
TRBJ1-6 | TRBV10-3 | TRBD1 | . | CATHRDRDNSPLHF | TGTGCCACCCACCGGGACAGGGATAATTCACCCCTCCACTTT
TRBJ1-4 | TRBV27 | TRBD1 | . | CASSLQGVGEKLFF | TGTGCCAGCAGTTTACAGGGGGTAGGTGAAAAACTGTTTTTT
TRBJ1-1 | TRBV11-2 | TRBD1 | once | CASEYTGTANTEAFF | TGTGCCAGCGAATACACCGGGACAGCTAACACTGAAGCTTTCTTT
TRBJ2-1 | TRBV12-5 | . | . | CASGLGQGSNEQFF | TGTGCTAGTGGTTTAGGGCAGGGAAGCAATGAGCAGTTCTTC
TRBJ2-5 | TRBV14 | . | . | CASSQEVAWTQYF | TGTGCCAGCAGCCAAGAGGTAGCATGGACCCAGTACTTC
TRBJ2-3 | TRBV24-1 | TRBD2 | . | CATSDPTSGGADTQYF | TGTGCCACCAGTGATCCCACTAGCGGGGGGGCAGATACGCAGTATTTT
TRBJ2-7 | TRBV3-1/TRBV3-2 | TRBD1 | . | CASSQDWGRGSRQYF | TGTGCCAGCAGCCAAGATTGGGGCAGGGGGTCCCGGCAGTACTTC
TRBJ1-2 | TRBV10-3 | TRBD1 | . | CAISGDRGTYGYTF | TGTGCCATCAGTGGTGACAGGGGGACCTATGGCTACACCTTC
TRBJ1-2 | TRBV6-5 | . | . | CASSPQGLNYGYTF | TGTGCCAGCAGTCCACAGGGCCTTAACTATGGCTACACCTTC
TRBJ2-1 | TRBV14 | . | once | CASSPSGFSEQFF | TGTGCCAGCAGCCCTTCAGGGTTTAGTGAGCAGTTCTTC
TRBJ1-2 | TRBV5-1 | . | . | CASTQQGNYGYTF | TGCGCCAGCACGCAACAGGGAAACTATGGCTACACCTTC
TRBJ2-1 | TRBV5-6 | . | once | CASSKWGVYNEQFF | TGTGCCAGCAGCAAGTGGGGGGTCTACAATGAGCAGTTCTTC
TRBJ1-5 | TRBV12-5 | TRBD1 | once | CASGLGQGLEPQHF | TGTGCTAGTGGTTTGGGACAGGGGCTGGAGCCCCAGCATTTT
TRBJ1-6 | TRBV4-2 | . | . | CASSQDGTTGSPLHF | TGTGCCAGCAGCCAGGATGGGACAACGGGGTCACCCCTCCACTTT
TRBJ2-7 | TRBV12-3/TRBV12-4 | TRBD2 | . | CASTELAGAEQYF | TGTGCCAGCACCGAACTAGCGGGGGCCGAGCAGTACTTC
TRBJ1-2 | TRBV5-5 | . | . | CASSLSGGYTF | TGTGCCAGCAGCCTGTCGGGTGGCTACACCTTC
TRBJ1-5 | TRBV28 | . | once | CASPGNQPQHF | TGTGCCAGCCCAGGCAATCAGCCCCAGCATTTT
TRBJ2-5 | TRBV6-6 | TRBD1 | . | CASSYSTGTGSDF | TGTGCCAGCAGTTATTCTACCGGGACAGGGTCGGACTTC
TRBJ1-4 | TRBV19 | TRBD1 | . | CASSETGSEKLFF | TGTGCCAGTAGTGAGACAGGGTCGGAAAAACTGTTTTTT
TRBJ1-2 | TRBV6-2/TRBV6-3 | . | . | CASSDSVQAYGYTF | TGTGCCAGCAGCGACTCTGTACAGGCCTATGGCTACACCTTC
TRBJ2-7 | TRBV6-5 | TRBD1 | . | CASRSTGGIYEQYF | TGTGCCAGCAGATCGACAGGGGGCATCTACGAGCAGTACTTC
TRBJ1-3 | TRBV29-1 | . | once | CSVATQTQFSGNTIYF | TGCAGCGTCGCCACTCAAACACAGTTCTCTGGAAACACCATATATTTT
TRBJ1-1 | TRBV2 | . | . | CASLGGGGGAEAFF | TGTGCCAGCCTTGGCGGGGGTGGAGGTGCTGAAGCTTTCTTT
TRBJ2-5 | TRBV11-2 | . | . | CASSSYEAQYF | TGTGCCAGCAGCTCTTACGAGGCCCAGTACTTC
TRBJ1-1 | TRBV6-5 | . | . | CASKSGPMEAFF | TGTGCCAGCAAGTCTGGGCCTATGGAAGCTTTCTTT
TRBJ1-2 | TRBV12-3/TRBV12-4 | . | . | CASSLTVFYGYTF | TGTGCCAGCAGTTTAACGGTTTTCTATGGCTACACCTTC
TRBJ1-4 | TRBV7-8 | TRBD1 | . | CASSRGQGEKLFF | TGTGCCAGCAGCCGAGGACAGGGTGAAAAACTGTTTTTT
TRBJ1-4 | TRBV3-1/TRBV3-2 | TRBD1 | . | CASSQRDRGEKLFF | TGTGCCAGCAGCCAACGGGACAGGGGCGAAAAACTGTTTTTT
TRBJ1-4 | TRBV11-1 | . | . | CASSSTVVPEKLFF | TGTGCCAGCAGCTCGACAGTGGTCCCTGAAAAACTGTTTTTT
TRBJ2-3 | TRBV5-6 | TRBD2 | once | CASSFGLAVTDTQYF | TGTGCCAGCAGCTTTGGGCTAGCGGTAACAGATACGCAGTATTTT
TRBJ1-5 | TRBV12-5 | TRBD1 | . | CASARQGDQPQHF | TGTGCTAGTGCCAGACAGGGGGATCAGCCCCAGCATTTT
TRBJ2-7 | TRBV4-3 | . | . | CASSQDLPYEQYF | TGCGCCAGCAGCCAAGATCTTCCCTACGAGCAGTACTTC
TRBJ2-7 | TRBV15 | . | . | CATSRQQQGGYEQYF | TGTGCCACCAGCAGACAGCAACAGGGGGGGTACGAGCAGTACTTC
TRBJ1-2 | TRBV7-2 | . | once | CASSLGGGITPDGYTF | TGTGCCAGCAGCTTAGGGGGCGGGATTACCCCAGATGGCTACACCTTC
TRBJ1-2 | TRBV27 | . | few | CASSLSGQNYGYTF | TGTGCCAGCAGTTTATCTGGACAAAACTATGGCTACACCTTC
TRBJ1-3 | TRBV7-2 | . | . | CASSLASRGIAGNTIYF | TGTGCCAGCAGCTTAGCGTCTCGGGGAATCGCTGGAAACACCATATATTTT
TRBJ2-1 | TRBV12-3/TRBV12-4 | . | . | CASSLARVGEQFF | TGTGCCAGCAGTCTAGCGAGGGTCGGTGAGCAGTTCTTC
TRBJ1-1 | TRBV4-1 | . | . | CASSQFSMGPTGTEAFF | TGCGCCAGCAGCCAATTTTCCATGGGCCCGACCGGCACTGAAGCTTTCTTT
TRBJ1-2 | TRBV18 | . | . | CASSPARENYGYTF | TGTGCCAGCTCACCCGCGAGAGAGAACTATGGCTACACCTTC
TRBJ1-5 | TRBV4-3 | . | . | CASSQDHEGNQPQHF | TGCGCCAGCAGCCAAGATCACGAGGGCAATCAGCCCCAGCATTTT
TRBJ1-5 | TRBV6-5 | . | few | CASSMERNSNQPQHF | TGTGCCAGCAGCATGGAGAGGAATAGCAATCAGCCCCAGCATTTT
TRBJ1-5 | TRBV2 | . | . | CASSDKDSSNQPQHF | TGTGCCAGCAGTGACAAGGACAGCTCCAATCAGCCCCAGCATTTT